This T cell receptor (beta chain) was observed in a study of blood T cell repertoires in COVID-19. CDR1 and CDR2 from the germline V gene are SGHNT and YYREEE (reference sequence). V was shortened by 0 bases and J by 0 bases, with 10 bases between the two germline ends. This CDR3 comprises 17 residues. Study processing details: It was from reference gene primer amplification that nucleated cell counts were estimated. Only in-frame clones appear in the TCRdb table, and some are missing; sequencing was by immunoSEQ multiplex PCR. V and J calls and clone size are given by that table; D and trimming were obtained from the DNA. The sample contains approximately 320,000 clones, over 85% of which appear only once. This clone was seen a handful of times.

The chain couples TRBV5-4 to TRBJ1-6, with D possibly matching TRBD1 (5 bases). Input material: PBMCs or T cells enriched from blood (not recorded which). This sequence originates from a man aged 55 to 70 who had recovered from COVID-19. CDR3 amino acids: CASSLDPGGSYNSPLHF. The CDR3 DNA reads as TGTGCCAGCAGCTTGGATCCGGGGGGCTCCTATAATTCACCCCTCCACTTT.